The present T cell receptor (beta chain) was sequenced within a study of cytomegalovirus exposure and HLA in healthy donors. Study-level points and caveats: Researchers reported that three CMV-associated chains were confirmed in vitro as CMV antigen-specific.

The germline V gene has CDR1 LNHDA and CDR2 SQIVND (reference sequence). V was cut by 1 base and J by 0 bases, with 10 bases left in between. This CDR3 has 16 residues. Profiled with immunoSEQ multiplex PCR; TCRdb holds only in-frame clones, not every one. The data contain approximately 70,000 clones, 94% of them singletons. This clone was counted a single time. The antigen is unknown. Sequencing input: PBMCs. The sequence derives from a woman aged 18-29 years in good health and CMV-seronegative. This chain links TRBV19 with TRBJ2-1; D is ambiguous. DNA for the CDR3: TGTGCCAGTAGTATAGGGGCCTGGTCCTCCTACAATGAGCAGTTCTTC. Encoded protein: CASSIGAWSSYNEQFF.